Given below is one TCR beta chain in context. No antigen is known for it. This entry belongs to a study of Tregs in tolerant kidney transplant recipients. Study-wide points: Validation in larger populations is needed because few patients were studied.

Germline loops: CDR1 SQVTM, CDR2 ANQGSEA. V lost 7 bases and J 7 bases, leaving 23 bases between the germline ends. The CDR3 has 14 amino acids. Some clones are missing from TCRdb's copy, which holds only in-frame ones; the method was immunoSEQ multiplex PCR. The data hold 200,000 to 300,000 clones, with about 86% observed a single time. This chain joins TRBV29-1 and TRBJ2-7; TRBD1 might be the D (6 bases). Sequencing was carried out using CD4+ T cells from blood. The TCR originated in a human donor in good health. The CDR3 spells CSATKHTGSGEQYF. Written as DNA, the CDR3 is TGCAGCGCCACAAAACACACAGGGTCGGGTGAGCAGTACTTC.